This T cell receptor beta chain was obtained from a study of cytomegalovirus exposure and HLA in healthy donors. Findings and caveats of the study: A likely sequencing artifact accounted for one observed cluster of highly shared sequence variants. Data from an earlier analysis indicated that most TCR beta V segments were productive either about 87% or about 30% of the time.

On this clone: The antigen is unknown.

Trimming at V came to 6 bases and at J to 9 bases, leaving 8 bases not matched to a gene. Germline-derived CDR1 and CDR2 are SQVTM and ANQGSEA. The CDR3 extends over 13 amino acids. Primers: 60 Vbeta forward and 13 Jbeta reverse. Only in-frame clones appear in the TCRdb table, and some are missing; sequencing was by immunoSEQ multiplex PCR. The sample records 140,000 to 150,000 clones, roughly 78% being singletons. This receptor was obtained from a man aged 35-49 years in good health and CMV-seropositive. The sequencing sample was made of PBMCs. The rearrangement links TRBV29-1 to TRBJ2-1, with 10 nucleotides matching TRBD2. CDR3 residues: CSVPTGTSVEQFF. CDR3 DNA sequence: TGCAGCGTCCCTACCGGGACTAGCGTTGAGCAGTTCTTC.